This TCR beta chain was recovered during a study of blood T cell repertoires in COVID-19. In the original workflow: From reference gene primer amplification, estimates of nucleated cell counts were derived. The data were produced by immunoSEQ multiplex PCR, yet TCRdb's version contains in-frame clones alone and is incomplete. D and trimming come from the DNA, and the V and J calls and clone size come from that table. The sample has under 300,000 clones, 80% to 90% seen once. Participants had their cohort set by participant-reported clinical history. Either two negative PCRs, clearance, or symptom resolution qualified Cohort 3 donors as recovered. The germline gives CDR1 SGHRS, CDR2 YFSETQ. The CDR3 runs 16 residues. V lost 4 bases and J 0 bases, leaving 14 bases between the germline ends.

Sequencing input: PBMCs or T cells enriched from blood (not recorded which). The TCR was taken from a woman aged 45-60 years who had recovered from COVID-19. This chain uses TRBV5-1 with TRBJ2-1, with D possibly TRBD2 on 6 matching bases. For the CDR3, the DNA is TGCGCCAGCAGCCCGAGGGAGGTCCGCTCCTACAATGAGCAGTTCTTC. The encoded protein is CASSPREVRSYNEQFF.